This T cell receptor beta chain was sequenced in a study of monozygotic twins with inflammatory bowel disease. The CDR3 has 14 residues. Per the germline V gene, CDR1 is SGHTA and CDR2 is FQGNSA. TCRdb derives one entry per CDR3 protein from the 5' RACE reads, leaving out DNA. Its table records about 130,000 distinct CDR3 sequences. This TCR derives from a human donor with ulcerative colitis or Crohn's disease, or a healthy co-twin of an affected twin (not recorded which). The chain recombines TRBV7-2 with TRBJ2-1; as DNA is missing, the TRBD1 call by TCRdb cannot be tested. Input material: blood. The CDR3 here is CASSFPGQGAKEFF.